These 25 T cell receptor beta chains were sequenced from one sample in a study of shared clonotypes between healthy human individuals. Method: immunoSEQ multiplex PCR; TCRdb's copy keeps in-frame clones and lacks some. This sample has approximately 980,000 clones, with 60% to 85% found just once. The sequencing input was memory CD4+ T cells sorted from blood. Described subset: CD45RA-negative fraction. The origin of the receptors is a man aged 18 to 30 in good health.

V gene TRBV6-6 combines with J gene TRBJ2-7, with 7 nucleotides matching TRBD2. The CDR3 is made up of 13 amino acids. Per the germline V gene, CDR1 is MNHNY and CDR2 is SVGAGI (reference sequence). Unmatched junction bases numbered 5, after V lost 6 bases and J lost 3 bases. This CDR3 is CASRAGLNYEQYF. CDR3 bases: TGTGCCAGCAGGGCGGGACTAAACTACGAGCAGTACTTC.

The chain links TRBV10-3 to TRBJ2-2; 8 bases line up with TRBD1. Germline V gene lookup returns CDR1 ENHRY and CDR2 SYGVKD. This CDR3 region has 14 residues. V was clipped by 7 bases and J by 8 bases; unmatched bases: 9. The CDR3 DNA reads as TGTGCCATCACCCCGGACAGGGCTTATGGGGAGCTGTTTTTT. It encodes CAITPDRAYGELFF.

J is TRBJ2-7 and V is TRBV5-6; 8 nucleotides agree with TRBD1. The germline V gene has CDR1 SGHDT and CDR2 YYEEEE. CDR3 length: 15 residues. Trimming cost V 4 bases and J 2 bases; bases outside gene matches: 8. Written as DNA, the CDR3 is TGTGCCAGCAGCCTAGCCGGGACAGGACCCTACGAGCAGTACTTC. This gives the protein CASSLAGTGPYEQYF. The full variable domain, completed using reference TRBV5-6 and TRBJ2-7, is DAGVTQSPTHLIKTRGQQVTLRCSPKSGHDTVSWYQQALGQGPQFIFQYYEEEERQRGNFPDRFSGHQFPNYSSELNVNALLLGDSALYLCASSLAGTGPYEQYFGPGTRLTVT.

V is TRBV2 and J is TRBJ1-4; 8 bases align to TRBD1. The CDR3 length is 14 residues. Germline CDR1 is SNHLY and CDR2 is FYNNEI. Trimming cost V 4 bases and J 7 bases; bases outside gene matches: 5. CDR3 loop: CASSGQGRAEKLFF. The DNA for the CDR3 is TGTGCCAGCAGTGGACAGGGGCGGGCTGAAAAACTGTTTTTT.

The chain uses TRBV6-5 and TRBJ2-6; D not certain. Germline V CDR1 and CDR2: MNHEY, SVGAGI. V was cut by 1 base and J by 1 base, with 8 bases left in between. CDR3 length: 16 residues. The CDR3, as DNA: TGTGCCAGCAGTTACTTTCGTATATCTGGGGCCAACGTCCTGACTTTC. It translates to CASSYFRISGANVLTF.

The chain uses TRBV4-1 and TRBJ2-7, with D tentatively TRBD2 (7 bases). The CDR3 extends over 15 amino acids. Germline loops: CDR1 MGHRA, CDR2 YSYEKL. The V and J ends lost 8 bases and 2 bases respectively, with 19 bases between them. DNA of the CDR3: TGCGCCAGCGGAACGGGCGGGGGCAAGACCTACGAGCAGTACTTC. Translating it yields CASGTGGGKTYEQYF.

The chain links TRBV6-5 to TRBJ2-7; D remains unclear. V was cut by 0 bases and J by 9 bases, with 12 bases left in between. There are 13 residues in the CDR3. CDR1 is MNHEY, CDR2 SVGAGI, per germline. The CDR3 reads CASSYSRAAWQYF. For the CDR3, the DNA is TGTGCCAGCAGTTACTCAAGGGCCGCTTGGCAGTACTTC.

Written as DNA, the CDR3 is TGTGCCAGCAGCTTAGTGAGCGGGGGGTTGAATGAGCAGTTCTTC. Residues: CASSLVSGGLNEQFF. This chain uses TRBV7-2 with TRBJ2-1; 9 bases map to TRBD2. Germline trimming cut 1 base from V and 7 bases from J; bases unmatched to any gene: 5. From germline, CDR1 is SGHTA and CDR2 FQGNSA. The CDR3 spans 15 residues.

The rearrangement joins TRBV6-5 to TRBJ2-1; TRBD2 matches 10 bases. The CDR3 length is 15 residues. In germline, CDR1 is MNHEY, CDR2 SVGAGI. The V gene end was trimmed by 4 bases and the J gene end by 4 bases; junction bases not matched to a gene: 4. The CDR3 DNA reads TGTGCCAGCAGTTTGACTAGCGGGCTTTACAATGAGCAGTTCTTC. Its translation: CASSLTSGLYNEQFF.

This chain links TRBV6-5 with TRBJ1-1, with D tentatively TRBD1 (6 bases). Germline lookup yields CDR1 MNHEY and CDR2 SVGAGI. V lost 4 bases, J lost 11 bases, and 11 bases lay in between. The CDR3 is 11 residues long. CDR3 in DNA: TGTGCCAGCAGTTCCCAGGGGTGGGCTTTCTTT. Its protein product is CASSSQGWAFF.

Turning to this clone: Other DNA sequences in the sample encode the same CDR3. The chain carries TRBV7-9 and TRBJ1-2; D possibly corresponds to TRBD1 (5 bases). The V gene's germline CDR1 is SEHNR and CDR2 FQNEAQ (reference sequence). The CDR3 totals 14 residues. V lost 0 bases and J lost 4, with 9 bases in between. For the CDR3, the DNA is TGTGCCAGCAGCTTAGCTGGGGGAGGCTATGGCTACACCTTC. Translating gives CASSLAGGGYGYTF.

In regard to this clone: Other DNA sequences from this sample encode an identical CDR3 as well. The chain combines TRBV19 with TRBJ2-6; D might be TRBD2 (6 bases). The CDR3 has 15 amino acids. Germline CDR1 is LNHDA and CDR2 is SQIVND (reference sequence). Trimming removed 5 bases from V and 0 bases from J, with 8 bases in between. The CDR3 nucleotides read TGTGCCAGTAGTGGGGGGAGCTCTGGGGCCAACGTCCTGACTTTC. Its translation: CASSGGSSGANVLTF.

This sequence joins TRBV2 and TRBJ1-5; weak D call: TRBD1 (6 bases). The CDR3 is 13 residues long. Per the germline V gene, CDR1 is SNHLY and CDR2 is FYNNEI. Between the trimmed V and J ends, which lost 6 bases and 5 bases, there was a span of 11 bases. CDR3 residues: CASRWSGDQPQHF. CDR3 nucleotide sequence: TGTGCCAGCAGGTGGTCAGGGGATCAGCCCCAGCATTTT.

The gene calls are TRBV4-1 and TRBJ1-6; 11 nucleotides match TRBD1. Germline CDR1 and CDR2: MGHRA and YSYEKL. J lost 14 bases, V lost 1 base, and 7 bases had no gene match. The CDR3 extends over 15 amino acids. The CDR3 region is CASSQGGQGGSALHF. CDR3 coding DNA: TGCGCCAGCAGCCAAGGGGGACAGGGGGGCTCGGCCCTCCACTTT.

This clone was seen more than once but under ten times. The chain joins TRBV19 to TRBJ2-6; unclear D gene. The V gene lost 6 bases and the J gene lost 0 bases, with 9 bases spanning the gap. CDR3 length: 15 amino acids. CDR1 LNHDA and CDR2 SQIVND come from the germline V gene (reference sequence). The CDR3 DNA is TGTGCCAGTAGCAATGGGTACTCTGGGGCCAACGTCCTGACTTTC. The encoded protein is CASSNGYSGANVLTF.

V is TRBV6-1 and J is TRBJ2-1; 9 positions agree with TRBD1. The CDR3 covers 14 residues. The ends lost 5 bases at V and 7 bases at J; junction bases unmatched: 6. Germline CDR1 and CDR2: MNHNS and SASEGT. The CDR3 region has the DNA TGTGCCAGCAGTAAAGGGACAGGGCGGAATGAGCAGTTCTTC. Amino acids: CASSKGTGRNEQFF.

This clone appeared many times. The chain uses TRBV28 and TRBJ1-3; TRBD1 agrees at 12 bases. Germline loops: CDR1 MDHEN, CDR2 SYDVKM. There are 15 residues in the CDR3. With 6 bases clipped from V and 5 bases from J, the junction kept 5 bases outside the gene matches. CDR3 region: CASRRGQGARNTIYF. The CDR3 DNA follows: TGTGCCAGCAGACGGGGACAGGGGGCCCGAAACACCATATATTTT. The whole variable domain, remainder taken from reference TRBV28 and TRBJ1-3, is DVKVTQSSRYLVKRTGEKVFLECVQDMDHENMFWYRQDPGLGLRLIYFSYDVKMKEKGDIPEGYSVSREKKERFSLILESASTNQTSMYLCASRRGQGARNTIYFGEGSWLTVV.

Regarding this clone: The sample carries other DNA sequences with the same CDR3. The J gene is TRBJ1-3, the V gene TRBV7-2, with unresolved D. Germline CDR1 is SGHTA and CDR2 is FQGNSA. The CDR3 is 11 residues long. V lost 5 bases and J lost 3, with 2 bases in between. The CDR3 here is CASSSGNTIYF. The CDR3 bases are TGTGCCAGCAGCAGTGGAAACACCATATATTTT. Combining the CDR3 with reference TRBV7-2 and TRBJ1-3 gives the whole variable domain GAGVSQSPSNKVTEKGKDVELRCDPISGHTALYWYRQSLGQGLEFLIYFQGNSAPDKSGLPSDRFSAERTGGSVSTLTIQRTQQEDSAVYLCASSSGNTIYFGEGSWLTVV.

The sample holds a few counts of this clone. The CDR3, as DNA: TGTGCCAGTAGTTTCGGACTAGCGGGAGGGGAGACCCAGTACTTC. Protein sequence: CASSFGLAGGETQYF. This chain uses TRBV19 with TRBJ2-5; 15 bases line up with TRBD2. The trim removed 5 bases at V and 5 bases at J, leaving 3 bases unmatched. The germline gives CDR1 LNHDA, CDR2 SQIVND (reference sequence). This CDR3 region has 15 residues.

This chain links TRBV28 with TRBJ2-7, with a possible D match to TRBD1 (5 bases). CDR3 size: 14 residues. Germline-derived CDR1 and CDR2 are MDHEN and SYDVKM. Trimming stripped 2 bases from V and 5 bases from J, with 13 bases between. The CDR3 DNA reads TGTGCCAGCAGTTTAATACCCAGGGTCCACGAGCAGTACTTC. Translating it yields CASSLIPRVHEQYF.

As regards this clone: Other DNA sequences in this specimen translate into the identical CDR3. The chain links TRBV9 to TRBJ2-2, with 7 bases lining up with TRBD2. V shed 0 bases, J shed 5 bases, and the junction held 7 bases outside the gene matches. The CDR3 loop spans 16 amino acids. Germline V CDR1 and CDR2: SGDLS, YYNGEE. The chain's CDR3 is CASSVGGLGRTGELFF. In DNA form, the CDR3 reads TGTGCCAGCAGCGTAGGCGGACTAGGGCGAACCGGGGAGCTGTTTTTT.

V and J are TRBV7-8 and TRBJ2-5, with 13 bases fitting TRBD2. V gave up 4 bases and J gave up 6 bases; unmatched junction bases: 5. The CDR3 contains 15 residues. Germline CDR1 SGHVS, CDR2 FQNEAQ. The CDR3 protein is CASSSGTSGVQTQYF. The DNA for the CDR3 is TGTGCCAGCAGCTCCGGGACTAGCGGGGTTCAGACCCAGTACTTC.

In the case of this clone: The sample carries other DNA sequences with the same CDR3. The gene calls are TRBV30 and TRBJ1-2; D gene unclear. Germline CDR1 reads GTSNPN; CDR2 reads SVGIG (reference sequence). The CDR3 is made up of 11 amino acids. V lost 0 bases to trimming and J lost 9 bases, with 8 bases between them. CDR3 coding DNA: TGTGCCTGGAGTGTACCGGGAAGCTACACCTTC. It yields the protein CAWSVPGSYTF.

The CDR3 is CASSLGTSSETQYF. The CDR3 nucleotides are TGTGCCAGCAGCTTAGGTACTAGCTCAGAGACCCAGTACTTC. The chain joins TRBV11-2 to TRBJ2-5, with D perhaps matching TRBD2 (6 bases). Trimming pared 1 base from V and 4 bases from J, leaving 10 bases between. Germline values: CDR1 SGHAT, CDR2 FQNNGV. This CDR3 has 14 amino acids.

The count of this clone is one. The rearrangement links TRBV9 to TRBJ1-3; no definite D call. The germline V gene encodes CDR1 SGDLS and CDR2 YYNGEE. V gave up 3 bases and J gave up 0 bases, with 10 bases separating them. The CDR3 contains 15 residues. The CDR3 DNA reads as TGTGCCAGCAGCGCCGAGGATACCTCTGGAAACACCATATATTTT. It yields the protein CASSAEDTSGNTIYF.